The 8 T cell receptor beta chains below all came from one sample that was sequenced in a study of T cell changes during pregnancy in multiple sclerosis. Using immunoSEQ multiplex PCR, the repertoire was profiled, and TCRdb retains in-frame clones only, with some absent. The profile shows around 69,000 clones, 80% to 95% of them singletons. The input for sequencing was peripheral blood, taken in the first trimester of pregnancy. Every receptor here comes from a female donor with multiple sclerosis, enrolled in a pregnancy study.

This chain uses TRBV2 with TRBJ2-7; D might be TRBD1 (6 bases). Germline lookup yields CDR1 SNHLY and CDR2 FYNNEI. V was clipped by 5 bases and J by 4 bases, with 9 bases between them. This CDR3 has 12 amino acids. CDR3 sequence (DNA): TGTGCCAGCAGTCGACAGGAGTACGAGCAGTACTTC. The encoded protein is CASSRQEYEQYF.

The chain couples TRBV5-6 to TRBJ2-3, with 7 bases fitting TRBD2. The trim removed 4 bases at V and 4 bases at J, leaving 15 bases unmatched. The CDR3 has 17 residues. Germline CDR1 reads SGHDT; CDR2 reads YYEEEE. For the CDR3, the DNA is TGTGCCAGCAGCCCAGAGGGGAGGGTGGGGATCGCAGATACGCAGTATTTT. This sequence encodes CASSPEGRVGIADTQYF.

The chain carries TRBV5-6 and TRBJ2-1; 8 nucleotides match TRBD1. V gave up 6 bases and J gave up 4 bases; unmatched junction bases: 12. Germline CDR1 and CDR2: SGHDT and YYEEEE. CDR3 length: 16 amino acids. CDR3 DNA sequence: TGTGCCAGCACAAGTCTCGGACAGGGTTCGTACAATGAGCAGTTCTTC. Translation: CASTSLGQGSYNEQFF.

The chain couples TRBV30 to TRBJ2-1; D is unresolved. From germline, CDR1 is GTSNPN and CDR2 SVGIG (reference sequence). This CDR3 has 13 amino acids. Trimming took 1 base from V and 5 from J, leaving 9 bases between them. CDR3 loop: CAWSDGINNEQFF. DNA of the CDR3: TGTGCCTGGAGTGACGGTATTAACAATGAGCAGTTCTTC.

A single count supports this clone. This sequence joins TRBV6-4 and TRBJ1-2; no firm D call. This CDR3 is built from 13 residues. Per the germline V gene, CDR1 is MRHNA and CDR2 is SNTAGT. V was trimmed by 3 bases and J by 8 bases, leaving 13 bases between them. The CDR3 loop reads CASSDLGARGYTF. The CDR3 bases are TGTGCCAGCAGTGATCTGGGAGCGAGGGGCTACACCTTC.

The chain uses TRBV11-1 and TRBJ1-2, with D unresolved. Germline lookup yields CDR1 SGHAT and CDR2 FQDESV (reference sequence). The germline V and J ends were trimmed by 5 bases and 4 bases, with 5 bases remaining between them. The CDR3 has 11 residues. CDR3 loop: CASSRGYGYTF. The CDR3 DNA sequence: TGTGCCAGCAGCCGGGGCTATGGCTACACCTTC.

This clone was recorded once. The CDR3 sequence: CASSLYAPLAQPQHF. For the CDR3, the DNA is TGTGCCAGCAGTCTTTATGCCCCTCTAGCTCAGCCCCAGCATTTT. This chain connects TRBV27 to TRBJ1-5; no reliable D call. V was cut by 5 bases and J by 6 bases, with 17 bases left in between. CDR1 is MNHEY and CDR2 is SMNVEV in the germline V gene (reference sequence). The CDR3 is 15 residues long.

The chain is built from TRBV5-8 and TRBJ2-5; no firm D call. CDR1 is SGHTS and CDR2 is YDEGEE in the germline V gene. This CDR3 comprises 14 residues. Deletions cut 1 base from V and 3 bases from J, with 10 bases between. DNA for the CDR3: TGTGCCAGCAGCTTGAACCCAACGGAAGAGACCCAGTACTTC. This gives the protein CASSLNPTEETQYF.